This TCR beta chain was recorded in a study of identical twins. Study conclusions and caveats: Not following the same donors, the study drew its conclusions from cross-sectional statistical analysis.

This clonotype was counted ten times or more. The antigen is not known. TCRdb reprocessed the 5' RACE reads with MiXCR, giving one entry per CDR3 protein. The sample includes 500,000 to 550,000 distinct CDR3 sequences, about a fifth seen only once; the top ten take roughly 0.5%. These data are also associated with another study on yellow fever vaccine responses in identical twins.

This TCR derives from a woman aged 18-30 years in good health. Material for sequencing was CD4+ T cells sorted from blood.

CDR3 sequence (DNA): TGTGCCAGCAGCTCCAGGACTAGAGAGGGCGATACGCAGTATTTT. The encoded protein is CASSSRTREGDTQYF. This chain joins TRBV7-9 and TRBJ2-3, with TRBD2 matching over 7 bases. CDR3 length: 15 amino acids. J lost 6 bases, V lost 4 bases, and 10 bases had no gene match. CDR1 and CDR2 (germline): SEHNR, FQNEAQ (reference sequence).